This T cell receptor beta chain came from a study of cytomegalovirus exposure and HLA in healthy donors (dated by TCRdb to 2016 to 2017). Concerning the study at large: In an earlier analysis of approximately 640 of the donors, under 300 Gb of sequence data and 117 million unique TCR beta sequences from about 190 million T cells were reported. HLA typing covered class I and class II loci at four-digit resolution. An early release covering about 600 HLA-typed donors comprised about 290 gigabases of sequencing data and around 80 million unique TCR sequences. In an earlier analysis of 500 to 650 of the donors, high-throughput TCR beta sequencing was used to judge whether each TCR beta V gene segment behaved as functional or pseudogenic. To study patterns of TCR occurrence, a later analysis re-analyzed previously published TCR beta repertoires from just over 650 donors and added high-resolution HLA genotyping. The study used immunosequencing to profile the T cell repertoires of about 670 subjects and linked those repertoires to cytomegalovirus serostatus. To predict cytomegalovirus infection status, the study brought together high-throughput TCR immunosequencing, statistical association of individual TCRs with disease status, and machine learning. Of the approximately 400 genotyped donors, approximately 81% were placed in the genetic ancestry cluster associated with self-reported Caucasian donors. Several DR-DQ haplotypes were handled as single units for association and clustering because linkage in the cohort was strong. The study aimed to test whether cataloging public T cell receptors could reveal signatures of past pathogen exposure. On average, around 240,000 unique TCR beta nucleotide sequences were sequenced per donor among about 400 genotyped donors of the cohort, with 15% to 20% of those sequences being non-productive. Donor age, sex, ethnicity and CMV serostatus were compiled together with the repertoire data. Rather than using new phenotypic data, the later analysis identified candidate immune exposures from TCR beta sequences and from how often those sequences occurred across donors. In a later genetic analysis, genome-wide SNP genotypes for about three fifths of the roughly 670 donors were used, and that subset was treated as a discovery cohort. Typing coverage varied by locus: about 629-630 donors for A, B, C, DRB1 and DQB1; approximately 560 for DQA1; about 570 for DPA1; 450 to 480 for DPB1. Every repertoire in the discovery cohort had been generated on one and the same sequencing platform. In addition to the first cohort of about 650 subjects, a separate validation cohort of 120 different subjects was used. The research as a whole found: Only TCR beta chains were sequenced in this cohort, and the absence of alpha or paired-chain data limited detectable features. Most TCR sequences were seen in very few donors, while some public TCRs were found in many individuals. Roughly uniform sequencing depth across donors was assumed in presence/absence analyses, although this assumption may not hold. An association between a missense DCLRE1C variant and V-gene and J-gene trimming of TCR beta chains was found in a later genetic analysis and replicated in an independent cohort. In an earlier analysis of under 600 of the donors, most TCR beta V segments were observed in productive rearrangements about 87% or about 30% of the time, broadly matching IMGT annotations. In the study, around 150 TCR beta chains were listed as associated with cytomegalovirus. Some IMGT-functional V segments, including TRBV6-2 and TRBV6-3, could not be distinguished by the 87-base-pair reads and were therefore excluded. The classifier was reported to diagnose cytomegalovirus status with high specificity and sensitivity in both the original and validation cohorts. According to a later analysis, TCR association rates differed among HLA loci, with DRB1 alleles showing the most associated TCRs and HLA-C alleles showing the fewest. According to a later analysis, most CMV-associated TCR beta chains appeared to be HLA-restricted, and the HLA associations seemed to be driven largely by CMV exposure. When HLA alleles, especially DR and DQ, strongly co-occurred, attributing TCR associations to individual alleles was difficult. According to a later analysis, parvovirus B19, influenza, CMV and Epstein-Barr virus appeared linked to several top co-occurrence clusters. For the cohort, immune exposure information was limited to CMV serostatus. A group of highly shared sequence variants was considered likely to be a technical artifact of the sequencing pipeline. A further reported finding was that TCR beta sequences accurately predicted the HLA-A and HLA-B alleles for most subjects in the first cohort. Three of the identified cytomegalovirus-associated TCR beta chains were confirmed in vitro to be specific for cytomegalovirus antigens. A later analysis found that HLA-associated TCR beta chains were more clonally expanded and had lower generation probabilities than equally common non-associated chains. Correlated functional status among segregating V segments might reflect linkage disequilibrium, but an unknown experimental factor could not be ruled out. Because HLA typing was missing for some donors at each locus, association tests included only the typed subset. At a false discovery rate of 0.05, a later analysis linked about 17,000 TCR beta sequences to specific HLA alleles. A later genetic analysis reported fewer N-insertions in productive TCRs among donors in an Asian-associated ancestry cluster than the roughly 700-donor mean. Because counts were too low, 15 to 20 rarely observed V segments, including chromosome 9 orphons, were excluded from the earlier analysis of 500 to 700 of the donors. The authors suggested that the approach could potentially be extended to other disease states and immunological phenotypes.

The method behind the library was the immunoSEQ multiplex PCR assay. A mixture of 60 forward primers for TCR Vbeta segments and 13 reverse primers for TCR Jbeta segments was used in the multiplex PCR. The CDR3 region of rearranged TCR beta genes was amplified from genomic DNA with a multiplex PCR assay. On the Illumina HiSeq System, the amplified TCR beta libraries were sequenced as 87-base-pair reads. The authors' pipeline ran thus. A later analysis counted approximately 84 million unique TCR beta chains across the 690 or so repertoires, and approximately 11 million of these chains were shared by at least two donors. Raw reads were error-corrected and collapsed into unique sequences with a nearest-neighbor algorithm that merged closely related sequences to remove PCR and sequencing errors. CDR3 sequences were aligned to IMGT reference sequences to assign V, D and J gene segments. For a sequence to be retained, a match of at least six nucleotides to both a V gene segment and a J gene segment was required. Rearrangements were called productive when the CDR3 lacked stop codons and stayed in frame with V and J; all others were non-productive. CDR3 was defined according to IMGT convention as the region running from the second conserved V-encoded cysteine to the conserved J-encoded phenylalanine. The earlier analysis of 500 to 600 of the donors excluded sequences that lacked an unambiguous match to a single V gene segment. An earlier analysis of a few hundred of the donors called V segments functional above 56.7% productive rearrangements and segregating when the between-donor standard deviation exceeded 5%. A statistical classification framework was developed to diagnose cytomegalovirus status using the catalog of TCR beta chain sequences. In a later analysis, TCR nucleotide sequences were compared against IMGT/GENE-DB human TR gene sequences so that V and J genes could be assigned. In a later analysis, CDR3 sequences and most-parsimonious VDJ recombination scenarios were assigned using the TCRdist pipeline. A later analysis defined each TCR beta chain by its CDR3 amino acid sequence plus V-gene family, and excluded reads lacking a unique V-gene family. As a way to deal with suspected cross-contamination and a sequencing artifact, a later analysis dropped more than 500 nucleotide sequences that were highly shared and had low generation probability. A later analysis calculated a clonal expansion index for each public chain from normalized within-repertoire ranks of inferred template counts. A later analysis computed generation probabilities with a VDJ recombination model fitted to out-of-frame rearrangements, and checked the results against IGoR. In a later analysis, TCR-TCR, TCR-HLA and TCR-CMV co-occurrence was scored with hypergeometric tests, and a repertoire-size bias correction was applied to TCR pairs. A later analysis estimated false discovery rates by permuting HLA or CMV assignments 20 times. In a later analysis, co-occurring TCRs were grouped with DBSCAN, and TCRdist sequence similarity was added when clustering was performed within HLA-allele-positive subsets. Co-occurrence clustering excluded repertoires with fewer than 30,000 or more than 120,000 public chains, plus five with anomalous nucleotide sharing. TCRdb stores this immuneACCESS table with in-frame sequences only. Part of the clones is absent; in the studies checked, under half of the shortfall reflects unresolved V genes, and no reason is known for the rest. The DNA gave D and trimming, while V, J and clone size come from that table. Across this sample there are some 150,000 clones, with roughly three quarters seen only once. The biggest ten clones account for about 1.3% of the sample.

The cohort consisted of some 670 healthy bone marrow donors. At the time of sampling, all cohort members were nominally healthy, though unrecorded immune exposures were likely present. The donor was CMV seronegative and was included in the group of hundreds of seronegative cohort members. A peripheral blood sample was collected from each donor, and TCR beta sequencing was performed on peripheral blood mononuclear cells. Genomic DNA was extracted from the blood cell samples with the Qiagen DNeasy Blood Extraction Kit. V is cut by 2 bases and J by 0 bases, and the space between the germline ends is 11 bases. CDR1 and CDR2 are read off the germline V gene as SGHVS and FQNEAQ. Spanning cysteine to phenylalanine, the CDR3 consists of 16 amino acids. The only DNA kept is the CDR3, 48 bases in frame from the first base. This clone appeared once. The specificity of this receptor is unknown. Nothing much larger sits one base from this clone, and base qualities are not available.

This TCR was recovered from a man aged 55 to 70 in good health and CMV-seronegative. Sequenced input: PBMCs. The sequence joins TRBV7-8 to TRBJ1-3, with TRBD1 perhaps the D gene, on 5 matching bases. In nucleotide form, the sequence is TGTGCCAGCAGCTTACCGGGGGTCGGCTCTGGAAACACCATATATTTT. Its translation is CASSLPGVGSGNTIYF.